Following are 27 T cell receptor beta chains from one sample sequenced in a study of T-cell memory formation after mild COVID-19. TCRdb independently ran MiXCR on the 5' RACE reads; one entry per CDR3 protein. Of 180,000 or so distinct CDR3 sequences detected, roughly 11% appear once; the ten largest clones hold 3% to 4%. Sequencing used PBMCs or a T cell subset sorted from them (not recorded which). These TCRs come from a man aged 18 to 29 who had mild COVID-19 (a few samples of this study predate the infection). Cell type and time point are not known.

This clonotype was counted ten times or more. This chain connects TRBV5-1 to TRBJ1-2, with D possibly being TRBD1 (5 bases). V gave up 4 bases and J gave up 3 bases, with 16 bases separating them. Germline V lookup: CDR1 SGHRS, CDR2 YFSETQ. The CDR3 contains 15 residues. CDR3 bases: TGCGCCAGCAGCCTGGATTCACAGGCCCACTATGGCTACACCTTC. Protein sequence: CASSLDSQAHYGYTF.

This clonotype has just a few counts. This sequence joins TRBV2 and TRBJ2-5; no reliable D call. V was pared by 0 bases and J by 7 bases, with 9 bases between. The CDR3 has 13 amino acids. The germline V gene has CDR1 SNHLY and CDR2 FYNNEI. The CDR3 DNA follows: TGTGCCAGCAGTGAAGCGCCCCCCGGGACCCAGTACTTC. Translation gives CASSEAPPGTQYF.

This clonotype has ten or more counts. The V gene is TRBV4-3, the J gene TRBJ2-5; D may be TRBD2 (6 bases). Germline CDR1 reads LGHNA; CDR2 reads YSLEER. The V gene lost 1 base and the J gene lost 5 bases, with 17 bases spanning the gap. The CDR3 extends over 16 amino acids. In DNA, the CDR3 is TGCGCCAGCAGCCAAGGGATGTCGGGGGTGGGGGAGACCCAGTACTTC. Its translation: CASSQGMSGVGETQYF.

There are many counts of this clonotype. The J gene is TRBJ2-5, the V gene TRBV5-1, with 13 bases fitting TRBD2. Germline assignment: CDR1 SGHRS and CDR2 YFSETQ. Germline trimming cut 4 bases from V and 4 bases from J; bases unmatched to any gene: 4. This CDR3 has 15 amino acids. This CDR3 is CASSARLAGGETQYF. The CDR3 DNA reads TGCGCCAGCAGCGCCCGACTAGCGGGGGGAGAGACCCAGTACTTC.

The table lists this clonotype with a few counts. This chain uses TRBV6-5 with TRBJ1-2, with D uncertain. The germline CDR1 and CDR2 sequences are MNHEY and SVGAGI. CDR3 length equals 13 residues. V lost 7 bases and J lost 10, with 19 bases in between. CDR3 DNA sequence: TGTGCCAGCAAGGATTACAAGTCCATTGTCTACACCTTC. This codes for CASKDYKSIVYTF.

Many counts were recorded for this clonotype. The V and J genes are TRBV20-1 and TRBJ2-7, with D tentatively TRBD2 (7 bases). The CDR3 has 15 residues. Trimming took off 0 bases at V and 4 bases at J, with 16 bases between the two ends. Germline CDR1 is DFQATT and CDR2 is SNEGSKA (reference sequence). The CDR3 bases are TGCAGTGCTAGAGATGGCCGGGGGGCCGGATACGAGCAGTACTTC. This gives the protein CSARDGRGAGYEQYF.

The chain carries TRBV5-1 and TRBJ1-1, with TRBD1 as a possible D gene (5 bases). V dropped 0 bases and J dropped 1 base, with 7 bases sitting between them. The V gene's germline CDR1 is SGHRS and CDR2 YFSETQ. This CDR3 comprises 14 residues. The CDR3 region is CASSLDRTNTEAFF. DNA of the CDR3: TGCGCCAGCAGCTTGGACAGGACGAACACTGAAGCTTTCTTT.

This clonotype was recorded a few times. CDR3 protein: CASSRFTSGAETQYF. CDR3 nucleotides: TGTGCCAGCAGCCGATTTACTAGCGGGGCAGAGACCCAGTACTTC. The rearrangement links TRBV7-2 to TRBJ2-5, with 10 nucleotides matching TRBD2. J gave up 4 bases and V 5 bases, and 7 bases lay outside the gene matches. The germline V gene encodes CDR1 SGHTA and CDR2 FQGNSA. This CDR3 spans 15 amino acids.

The chain recombines TRBV7-2 with TRBJ2-6, with a tentative D call TRBD1 (6 bases). The length of the CDR3 is 15 residues. With 1 base removed from V and 11 bases from J, the gap between germline ends came to 15 bases. Germline CDR1 is SGHTA and CDR2 is FQGNSA. Written as DNA, the CDR3 is TGTGCCAGCAGCTTAGTGGCCAGGGGACCCGACGTCCTGACTTTC. Translating gives CASSLVARGPDVLTF.

The genes are TRBV18 and TRBJ2-1; 7 bases line up with TRBD2. The CDR3 covers 15 residues. V lost 5 bases, J lost 8 bases, and 12 bases stayed unmatched. Germline CDR1 KGHSH, CDR2 LQKENI. CDR3 nucleotide sequence: TGTGCCAGCTCAAAGACTAGCTCGAGTTTCCATGAGCAGTTCTTC. It is translated as CASSKTSSSFHEQFF.

The sample holds a few counts of this clonotype. J is TRBJ1-5 and V is TRBV30, with no clear D. The CDR3 consists of 12 residues. CDR1 and CDR2 from the germline V gene are GTSNPN and SVGIG (reference sequence). V lost 0 bases, J lost 4 bases, and 4 bases lay in between. CDR3 amino acids: CAWSVGNQPQHF. Here the CDR3 DNA reads TGTGCCTGGAGTGTTGGGAATCAGCCCCAGCATTTT.

This clonotype occurred a few times. DNA for the CDR3: TGTGCCAGCAGTTACTCTACTGGACGTTTGAACACTGAAGCTTTCTTT. It encodes CASSYSTGRLNTEAFF. The chain joins TRBV6-5 to TRBJ1-1; D unresolved. The germline V gene has CDR1 MNHEY and CDR2 SVGAGI. V was trimmed by 0 bases and J by 0 bases, leaving 11 bases between them. CDR3 length: 16 residues.

The V and J genes are TRBV7-8 and TRBJ2-5, with D tentatively TRBD1 or TRBD2 (6 bases each). Trimming pared 1 base from V and 3 bases from J, leaving 15 bases between. CDR3 length: 16 residues. CDR1 and CDR2 from the germline V gene are SGHVS and FQNEAQ. The CDR3 spells CASSLGGALRKETQYF. The DNA of the CDR3 is TGTGCCAGCAGCTTAGGGGGGGCGTTGAGGAAAGAGACCCAGTACTTC.

This clonotype was counted a few times. The chain recombines TRBV7-3 with TRBJ1-2; TRBD1 aligns across 8 bases. The CDR3 consists of 14 residues. J was trimmed by 5 bases and V by 5 bases; bases with no gene match: 7. Per germline, CDR1 SGHTA and CDR2 FQGTGA. DNA of the CDR3: TGTGCCAGCAGCCCCGGGGACAGGCTATATGGCTACACCTTC. Protein product: CASSPGDRLYGYTF.

This clonotype was found a few times. This CDR3 is CASSFRGGDYEQYF. The CDR3 nucleotides are TGCGCCAGCAGCTTCCGCGGGGGGGACTACGAGCAGTACTTC. The chain employs TRBV5-1 and TRBJ2-7; TRBD2 agrees at 9 bases. Trimming cost V 2 bases and J 3 bases; bases outside gene matches: 3. This CDR3 has 14 residues. Germline V gives CDR1 SGHRS, CDR2 YFSETQ.

This clonotype was seen only a few times. The V and J genes are TRBV6-5 and TRBJ1-1; D call uncertain. This CDR3 is 15 amino acids long. Trimming stripped 2 bases from V and 10 bases from J, with 20 bases between. Germline CDR1 and CDR2: MNHEY and SVGAGI. The CDR3 sequence: CASSYADFRGMRAFF. The CDR3 DNA reads TGTGCCAGCAGTTACGCAGACTTTCGAGGGATGAGAGCTTTCTTT.

The genes are TRBV28 and TRBJ2-2; D is ambiguous. Trimming removed 6 bases at V and 6 bases at J, with 14 bases between. Germline CDR1 MDHEN, CDR2 SYDVKM. The CDR3 has 14 residues. This chain's CDR3 is CASRPPLGSGELFF. CDR3 in DNA: TGTGCCAGCAGACCCCCTCTAGGATCCGGGGAGCTGTTTTTT. The full variable domain, in which reference TRBV28 and TRBJ2-2 provide the parts outside the CDR3, is DVKVTQSSRYLVKRTGEKVFLECVQDMDHENMFWYRQDPGLGLRLIYFSYDVKMKEKGDIPEGYSVSREKKERFSLILESASTNQTSMYLCASRPPLGSGELFFGEGSRLTVL.

This clonotype showed up just a few times. The chain has TRBV4-1 and TRBJ1-1, with D possibly being TRBD1 (5 bases). Trimming took off 5 bases at V and 3 bases at J, with 16 bases between the two ends. The CDR3 totals 15 residues. CDR1 is MGHRA and CDR2 is YSYEKL in the germline V gene. This CDR3 is CASSRGPAGDTEAFF. The CDR3 nucleotides read TGCGCCAGCAGCAGAGGGCCCGCGGGGGACACTGAAGCTTTCTTT.

This chain joins TRBV7-2 and TRBJ2-1, with D tentatively TRBD1 (5 bases). The germline gives CDR1 SGHTA, CDR2 FQGNSA. There are 13 residues in the CDR3. V lost 8 bases and J lost 7, with 15 bases in between. CDR3 coding DNA: TGTGCCAGCGGACACCCCAGTAGAAATGAGCAGTTCTTC. Its translation: CASGHPSRNEQFF.

This clonotype was counted between two and nine times. The rearrangement uses TRBV29-1 and TRBJ2-5; TRBD2 is a possible D gene (5 bases). V was clipped by 5 bases and J by 5 bases, with 15 bases between them. There are 13 residues in the CDR3. Germline CDR1 reads SQVTM; CDR2 reads ANQGSEA. The CDR3 nucleotides read TGCAGCGTTAGAGAGGGCGTAGTGGAGACCCAGTACTTC. Translating it yields CSVREGVVETQYF.

Points on this clonotype: A much bigger clone sits one base away, suggesting this may be a read error. The V and J genes are TRBV4-1 and TRBJ2-5, with 7 bases lining up with TRBD2. V trimming: 0 bases; J trimming: 5 bases; junction bases outside the gene matches: 6. This CDR3 is 15 amino acids long. Looked up from germline, CDR1 is MGHRA and CDR2 is YSYEKL. CDR3 sequence reads: CASSQESQGGETQYF. The CDR3 DNA is TGCGCCAGCAGCCAAGAGAGCCAGGGAGGGGAGACCCAGTACTTC.

This sequence joins TRBV6-4 and TRBJ2-5; no clear D gene. This CDR3 has 13 residues. CDR1 and CDR2 (germline): MRHNA, SNTAGT. Between the trimmed V and J ends, which lost 4 bases and 5 bases, there was a span of 11 bases. CDR3 protein: CASSATGSETQYF. CDR3 sequence (DNA): TGTGCCAGCAGTGCCACCGGGTCTGAGACCCAGTACTTC.

The chain links TRBV12-3 or TRBV12-4 to TRBJ2-6; 11 bases line up with TRBD2. CDR3 length: 18 amino acids. V was pared by 3 bases and J by 2 bases, with 6 bases of the junction left unmatched. CDR3 coding DNA: TGTGCCAGCAGTTTGGGACTAGCGGTTTCAACTGGGGCCAACGTCCTGACTTTC. It specifies CASSLGLAVSTGANVLTF.

This clonotype was observed a few times. The V gene is TRBV7-8, the J gene TRBJ2-7; tentatively, D is TRBD2 (5 bases). Trimming took 5 bases from V and 1 from J, leaving 9 bases between them. This CDR3 comprises 13 residues. The germline V gene has CDR1 SGHVS and CDR2 FQNEAQ. The CDR3: CASSRGPSYEQYF. CDR3 DNA: TGTGCCAGCAGCCGCGGGCCGTCCTACGAGCAGTACTTC.

The table lists this clonotype with many counts. V and J are TRBV7-3 and TRBJ2-3; the D is unclear. V was cut by 6 bases and J by 1 base, with 8 bases left in between. This CDR3 region has 13 residues. Germline V gives CDR1 SGHTA, CDR2 FQGTGA. The CDR3, as DNA: TGTGCCAGCAGTCCGATGGGCACAGATACGCAGTATTTT. This codes for CASSPMGTDTQYF.

V usage is TRBV4-3 and J usage is TRBJ2-3; D remains unclear. Germline CDR1 and CDR2: LGHNA and YSLEER. The CDR3 is 17 amino acids. V was pared by 0 bases and J by 1 base, with 14 bases between. The CDR3: CASSQDSSTGGTDTQYF. For the CDR3, the DNA is TGCGCCAGCAGCCAAGATAGTAGTACTGGAGGCACAGATACGCAGTATTTT.

V usage is TRBV30 and J usage is TRBJ1-1; a weak D match, TRBD1 (6 bases). Germline assignment: CDR1 GTSNPN and CDR2 SVGIG (reference sequence). V dropped 7 bases and J dropped 5 bases, with 14 bases sitting between them. The CDR3 totals 12 residues. The CDR3 protein is CASQGSGTEAFF. The DNA for the CDR3 is TGTGCCTCACAGGGATCGGGGACTGAAGCTTTCTTT. The whole variable domain, remainder taken from reference TRBV30 and TRBJ1-1, is SQTIHQWPATLVQPVGSPLSLECTVEGTSNPNLYWYRQAAGRGLQLLFYSVGIGQISSEVPQNLSASRPQDRQFILSSKKLLLSDSGFYLCASQGSGTEAFFGQGTRLTVV.